The 25 T cell receptor beta chains below all came from one sample that was sequenced in a study of CD8 T cells in Susac syndrome. The authors reverse transcribed 0.5 to 1 ug RNA with random hexamers. TCRdb reprocessed the immunoSEQ multiplex PCR reads with MiXCR, giving one entry per CDR3 protein. The table has 130,000 to 150,000 distinct CDR3 sequences, around 94% seen once. The material sequenced was CD8+ T cells from PBMCs. These receptors were taken from a human donor in good health.

The V call is TRBV6-1, the J call TRBJ2-1, with 7 bases identical to TRBD2. Germline V gene sequence: CDR1 MNHNS, CDR2 SASEGT. The CDR3 contains 18 residues. V lost 6 bases, J lost 0 bases, and 14 bases stayed unmatched. The CDR3 protein is CASSLGGKSVNSYNEQFF. DNA of the CDR3: TGTGCCAGCAGCCTCGGGGGGAAATCTGTCAACTCCTACAATGAGCAGTTCTTC.

This clonotype is a singleton in its sample. The chain is built from TRBV12-5 and TRBJ2-5, with D perhaps matching TRBD1 or TRBD2 (6 bases each). Germline V CDR1 and CDR2: LGHNT, FRNRAP. With 1 base removed from V and 7 bases from J, the gap between germline ends came to 22 bases. The CDR3 totals 17 residues. The CDR3 here is CASGLDQASGALRTQYF. In DNA, the CDR3 is TGTGCTAGTGGTTTGGACCAGGCCTCGGGGGCCCTCCGGACCCAGTACTTC. The full variable domain, rest sourced from reference TRBV12-5 and TRBJ2-5, is DARVTQTPRHKVTEMGQEVTMRCQPILGHNTVFWYRQTMMQGLELLAYFRNRAPLDDSGMPKDRFSAEMPDATLATLKIQPSEPRDSAVYFCASGLDQASGALRTQYFGPGTRLLVL.

The chain uses TRBV13 and TRBJ2-3; D is tentatively TRBD1 or TRBD2 (5 bases each). Germline V lookup: CDR1 PRHDT, CDR2 FYEKMQ (reference sequence). This CDR3 region has 16 residues. Trimming shortened V by 3 bases and J by 2 bases, and 15 bases separated the two germline ends. The CDR3 sequence: CASSLGRDPPTDTQYF. In nucleotides, the CDR3 is TGTGCCAGCAGCTTGGGCCGGGACCCGCCCACAGATACGCAGTATTTT.

The V gene is TRBV7-9, the J gene TRBJ2-7, with 7 bases aligning to TRBD2. J gave up 3 bases and V 1 base, and 6 bases lay outside the gene matches. The CDR3 runs 15 residues. Germline V gene sequence: CDR1 SEHNR, CDR2 FQNEAQ (reference sequence). This CDR3 is CASSLEHASGYEQYF. The CDR3 coding sequence is TGTGCCAGCAGCTTAGAGCATGCTAGCGGCTACGAGCAGTACTTC. The whole variable domain, remainder taken from reference TRBV7-9 and TRBJ2-7, is DTGVSQNPRHKITKRGQNVTFRCDPISEHNRLYWYRQTLGQGPEFLTYFQNEAQLEKSRLLSDRFSAERPKGSFSTLEIQRTEQGDSAMYLCASSLEHASGYEQYFGPGTRLTVT.

The rearrangement links TRBV15 to TRBJ1-1, with D perhaps matching TRBD1 (6 bases). The germline V and J ends were trimmed by 4 bases and 2 bases, with 14 bases remaining between them. CDR3 length equals 15 residues. Germline lookup yields CDR1 LNHNV and CDR2 YYDKDF (reference sequence). The CDR3 sequence: CATSTTAGANTEAFF. CDR3 nucleotides: TGTGCCACCAGCACAACGGCAGGGGCCAACACTGAAGCTTTCTTT.

The chain is built from TRBV28 and TRBJ2-7, with TRBD2 identical over 10 bases. Germline CDR1 is MDHEN and CDR2 is SYDVKM. The CDR3 sequence is 16 residues long. Trimming cost V 5 bases and J 3 bases; bases outside gene matches: 10. CDR3 residues: CASSEGATSGLYEQYF. The CDR3 nucleotides read TGTGCCAGCAGTGAGGGGGCGACTAGCGGGCTCTACGAGCAGTACTTC.

The chain is built from TRBV7-2 and TRBJ2-7; D may be TRBD1 (6 bases). V was trimmed by 1 base and J by 6 bases, leaving 10 bases between them. Germline lookup yields CDR1 SGHTA and CDR2 FQGNSA. The CDR3 has 13 residues. The CDR3 loop is CASSLVTDSEQYF. DNA for the CDR3: TGTGCCAGCAGCTTAGTCACGGACAGCGAGCAGTACTTC.

This clonotype was recorded a few times. This chain links TRBV4-3 with TRBJ2-1; possible D gene TRBD2, 5 bases. V lost 6 bases, J lost 8 bases, and 11 bases lay in between. This CDR3 comprises 12 residues. The germline CDR1 and CDR2 sequences are LGHNA and YSLEER. The CDR3 region has the DNA TGCGCCAGCAGATTTACCGGGGATGAGCAGTTCTTC. This gives the protein CASRFTGDEQFF.

The chain joins TRBV4-3 to TRBJ2-5; 12 bases are shared with TRBD2. The CDR3 consists of 15 residues. The germline V gene has CDR1 LGHNA and CDR2 YSLEER. V dropped 4 bases and J dropped 5; count of bases not matched to a gene: 5. Here the CDR3 DNA reads TGCGCCAGCAGCCCCCTAGCGGGAGGGCTGGAGACCCAGTACTTC. Encoded protein: CASSPLAGGLETQYF.

V usage is TRBV29-1 and J usage is TRBJ2-2, with unresolved D. V was clipped by 7 bases and J by 1 base, with 7 bases between them. Germline V gene lookup returns CDR1 SQVTM and CDR2 ANQGSEA. The CDR3 has 12 amino acids. CDR3 coding DNA: TGCAGCGCAGTCAAGAACACCGGGGAGCTGTTTTTT. Encoded protein: CSAVKNTGELFF.

This chain uses TRBV3-1 with TRBJ2-1; tentatively, D is TRBD1 or TRBD2 (6 bases each). Trimming left V 0 bases short and J 2 bases short, with 14 bases between. From germline, CDR1 is LGHDT and CDR2 YNNKEL (reference sequence). CDR3 length: 17 amino acids. CDR3 residues: CASSQDQGTVAYNEQFF. CDR3 sequence (DNA): TGTGCCAGCAGCCAAGATCAGGGGACTGTTGCCTACAATGAGCAGTTCTTC.

CDR3 loop: CATSRGQSTNEQFF. Here the CDR3 DNA reads TGTGCCACCAGCAGAGGACAGTCTACAAATGAGCAGTTCTTC. The chain joins TRBV15 to TRBJ2-1; D possibly corresponds to TRBD1 (5 bases). Trimming pared 1 base from V and 7 bases from J, leaving 11 bases between. Germline loops: CDR1 LNHNV, CDR2 YYDKDF (reference sequence). The CDR3 extends over 14 amino acids.

The rearrangement joins TRBV29-1 to TRBJ2-1; 7 bases are shared with TRBD1. The CDR3 consists of 16 residues. Per the germline V gene, CDR1 is SQVTM and CDR2 is ANQGSEA. The ends lost 5 bases at V and 5 bases at J; junction bases unmatched: 15. DNA of the CDR3: TGCAGCGTTAGTGGGACAGATCAACGACTTAACAATGAGCAGTTCTTC. Protein sequence: CSVSGTDQRLNNEQFF.

The rearrangement joins TRBV12-3 or TRBV12-4 to TRBJ2-1; possibly TRBD2 for D (7 bases). The CDR3 covers 14 residues. Trimming took off 3 bases at V and 14 bases at J, with 20 bases between the two ends. The CDR3 region has the DNA TGTGCCAGCAGTTTTTTCGGCGGGGGCCTCTCCGAGTTCTTC. This translates into CASSFFGGGLSEFF.

The chain is built from TRBV14 and TRBJ2-2, with 15 nucleotides matching TRBD2. V gave up 3 bases and J gave up 5 bases; unmatched junction bases: 7. The CDR3 extends over 18 amino acids. Per germline, CDR1 SGHDN and CDR2 FVKESK. For the CDR3, the DNA is TGTGCCAGCAGCCAGTACCCGGGACTAGCGGGAGGTACCGGGGAGCTGTTTTTT. This encodes CASSQYPGLAGGTGELFF.

The DNA for the CDR3 is TGTGCCAGCAGCCCGGGGGGGGTAGCGGCAGATACGCAGTATTTT. Translated: CASSPGGVAADTQYF. J is TRBJ2-3 and V is TRBV11-2, with 8 positions matching TRBD2. With 5 bases clipped from V and 4 bases from J, the junction kept 8 bases outside the gene matches. The germline V gene has CDR1 SGHAT and CDR2 FQNNGV. CDR3 length equals 15 residues.

J is TRBJ2-3 and V is TRBV3-1; D is undetermined. Trimming took 4 bases from V and 2 from J, leaving 13 bases between them. The CDR3 totals 15 residues. Germline-derived CDR1 and CDR2 are LGHDT and YNNKEL (reference sequence). DNA of the CDR3: TGTGCCAGCAGCCTCACTCAGGCCTACACAGATACGCAGTATTTT. Translation gives CASSLTQAYTDTQYF.

The chain is built from TRBV27 and TRBJ2-7, with 7 nucleotides matching TRBD1. J was trimmed by 6 bases and V by 5 bases; bases with no gene match: 10. Germline CDR1 MNHEY, CDR2 SMNVEV (reference sequence). CDR3 size: 14 residues. The CDR3 DNA reads TGTGCCAGCAGTCCCCGACAGGGTCAAGGCGAGCAGTACTTC. It is translated as CASSPRQGQGEQYF.

The chain combines TRBV29-1 with TRBJ1-1; D call uncertain. The CDR3 is made up of 13 amino acids. The germline V and J ends were trimmed by 7 bases and 0 bases, with 12 bases remaining between them. CDR1 is SQVTM, CDR2 ANQGSEA, per germline. CDR3 sequence: CSALLGVNTEAFF. CDR3 nucleotides: TGCAGCGCCCTCCTGGGAGTGAACACTGAAGCTTTCTTT. Based on the CDR3 plus reference TRBV29-1 and TRBJ1-1, the full variable domain is SAVISQKPSRDICQRGTSLTIQCQVDSQVTMMFWYRQQPGQSLTLIATANQGSEATYESGFVIDKFPISRPNLTFSTLTVSNMSPEDSSIYLCSALLGVNTEAFFGQGTRLTVV.

The V call is TRBV9, the J call TRBJ2-2; 7 bases agree with TRBD1. V was clipped by 3 bases and J by 2 bases; unmatched bases: 7. This CDR3 spans 16 amino acids. Germline CDR1 SGDLS, CDR2 YYNGEE. The CDR3 spells CASSGRQGLNTGELFF. DNA for the CDR3: TGTGCCAGCAGCGGCAGACAGGGCCTAAACACCGGGGAGCTGTTTTTT.

V usage is TRBV29-1 and J usage is TRBJ2-4; D is uncertain. This CDR3 is 11 amino acids long. Looked up from germline, CDR1 is SQVTM and CDR2 is ANQGSEA. Trimming stripped 6 bases from V and 7 bases from J, with 10 bases between. CDR3 bases: TGCAGCGTAAGACTGCAGAACATTCAGTACTTC. Encoded protein: CSVRLQNIQYF. Looking up the rest from reference TRBV29-1 and TRBJ2-4 gives the full variable domain: SAVISQKPSRDICQRGTSLTIQCQVDSQVTMMFWYRQQPGQSLTLIATANQGSEATYESGFVIDKFPISRPNLTFSTLTVSNMSPEDSSIYLCSVRLQNIQYFGAGTRLSVL.

As DNA, the CDR3 is TGTGCCAGCAGTTTATCGACAGGCCGTCCCGGTGCTTTCTTT. Residues: CASSLSTGRPGAFF. The rearrangement links TRBV27 to TRBJ1-1, with D perhaps matching TRBD1 (6 bases). The CDR3 is made up of 14 amino acids. Germline CDR1 MNHEY, CDR2 SMNVEV (reference sequence). Trimming left V 0 bases short and J 11 bases short, with 16 bases between.

This sequence joins TRBV7-9 and TRBJ2-7; no clear D. CDR1 SEHNR and CDR2 FQNEAQ come from the germline V gene (reference sequence). The CDR3 sequence is 13 residues long. The V gene lost 2 bases and the J gene lost 2 bases, with 7 bases spanning the gap. The CDR3 region is CASSLLGTYEQYF. The CDR3 bases are TGTGCCAGCAGCTTACTCGGAACCTACGAGCAGTACTTC.

This sequence joins TRBV30 and TRBJ1-1; 11 nucleotides align to TRBD1. The germline V gene has CDR1 GTSNPN and CDR2 SVGIG (reference sequence). V lost 5 bases to trimming and J lost 3 bases; unmatched junction nucleotides: 5. The CDR3 is made up of 14 amino acids. The CDR3 spells CAWGRGQGDTEAFF. The CDR3 nucleotides read TGTGCCTGGGGTAGGGGACAGGGGGACACTGAAGCTTTCTTT.

The CDR3 DNA reads TGCGCCAGCAGCCTACAGGGACAGATTGATCAGCCCCAGCATTTT. Amino acid sequence: CASSLQGQIDQPQHF. The V gene is TRBV4-1, the J gene TRBJ1-5; TRBD1 matches at 7 bases. V shed 4 bases and J 5 bases; nucleotides not matched to a gene: 8. There are 15 residues in the CDR3. Germline lookup yields CDR1 MGHRA and CDR2 YSYEKL.